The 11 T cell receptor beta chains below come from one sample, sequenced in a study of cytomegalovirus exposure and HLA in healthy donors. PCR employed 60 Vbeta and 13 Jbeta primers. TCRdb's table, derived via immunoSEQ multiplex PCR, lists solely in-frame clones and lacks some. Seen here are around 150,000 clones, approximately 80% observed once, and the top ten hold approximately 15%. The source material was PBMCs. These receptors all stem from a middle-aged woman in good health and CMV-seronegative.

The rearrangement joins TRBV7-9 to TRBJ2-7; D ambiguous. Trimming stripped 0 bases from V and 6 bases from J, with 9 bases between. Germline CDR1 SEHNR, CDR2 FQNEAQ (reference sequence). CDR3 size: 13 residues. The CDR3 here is CASSLAWAGEQYF. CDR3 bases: TGTGCCAGCAGCTTAGCTTGGGCAGGCGAGCAGTACTTC.

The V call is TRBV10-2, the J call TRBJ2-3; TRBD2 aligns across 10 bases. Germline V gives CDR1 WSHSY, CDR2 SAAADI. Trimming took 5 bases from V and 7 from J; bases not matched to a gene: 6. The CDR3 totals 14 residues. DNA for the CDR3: TGCGCCAGCAGTATCAGCGGGGGGGCCTATACGCAGTATTTT. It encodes CASSISGGAYTQYF.

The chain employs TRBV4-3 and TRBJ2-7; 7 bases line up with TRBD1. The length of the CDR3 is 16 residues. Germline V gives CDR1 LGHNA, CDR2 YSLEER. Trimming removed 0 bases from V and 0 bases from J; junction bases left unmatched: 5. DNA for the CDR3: TGCGCCAGCAGCCAAGAGAGCTCAGGGGGCTCCTACGAGCAGTACTTC. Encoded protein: CASSQESSGGSYEQYF.

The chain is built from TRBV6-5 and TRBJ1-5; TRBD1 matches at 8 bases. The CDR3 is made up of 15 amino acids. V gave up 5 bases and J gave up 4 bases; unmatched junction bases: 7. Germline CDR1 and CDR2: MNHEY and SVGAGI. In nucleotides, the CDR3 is TGTGCCAGCAGTAACATTCACAGGGGGAATCAGCCCCAGCATTTT. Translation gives CASSNIHRGNQPQHF.

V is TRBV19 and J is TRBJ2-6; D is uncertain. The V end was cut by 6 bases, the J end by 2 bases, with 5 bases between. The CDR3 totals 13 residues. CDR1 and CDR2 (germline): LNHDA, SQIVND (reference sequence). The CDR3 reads CASRSAGANVLTF. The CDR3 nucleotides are TGTGCCAGTAGATCCGCTGGGGCCAACGTCCTGACTTTC. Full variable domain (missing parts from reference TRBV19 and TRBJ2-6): DGGITQSPKYLFRKEGQNVTLSCEQNLNHDAMYWYRQDPGQGLRLIYYSQIVNDFQKGDIAEGYSVSREKKESFPLTVTSAQKNPTAFYLCASRSAGANVLTFGAGSRLTVL.

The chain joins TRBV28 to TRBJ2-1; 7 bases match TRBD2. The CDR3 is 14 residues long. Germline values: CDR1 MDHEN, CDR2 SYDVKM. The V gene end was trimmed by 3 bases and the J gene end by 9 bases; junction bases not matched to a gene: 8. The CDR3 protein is CASSFTSGGGEQFF. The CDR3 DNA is TGTGCCAGCAGTTTTACCAGTGGGGGGGGTGAGCAGTTCTTC.

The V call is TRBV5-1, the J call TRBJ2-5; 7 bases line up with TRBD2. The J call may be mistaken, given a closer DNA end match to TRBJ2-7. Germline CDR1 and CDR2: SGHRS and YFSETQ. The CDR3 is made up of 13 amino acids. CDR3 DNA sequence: TGCGCCAGCAGTGGGGAGGGATGGTACGAGCAGTACTTC. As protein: CASSGEGWYEQYF.

The CDR3 here is CASSQEGTSGGPYEQYF. The DNA of the CDR3 is TGTGCCAGCAGCCAAGAGGGGACTAGCGGGGGCCCCTACGAGCAGTACTTC. V and J are TRBV4-2 and TRBJ2-7; 14 bases align to TRBD2. Per the germline V gene, CDR1 is LGHNA and CDR2 is YNFKEQ. This CDR3 region has 17 residues. Trimming at V came to 0 bases and at J to 2 bases, leaving 3 bases not matched to a gene.

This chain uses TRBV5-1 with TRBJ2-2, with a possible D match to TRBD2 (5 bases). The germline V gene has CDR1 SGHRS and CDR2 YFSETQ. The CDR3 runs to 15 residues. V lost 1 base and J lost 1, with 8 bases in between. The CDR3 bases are TGCGCCAGCAGCTTGTCAGGAGGGAACACCGGGGAGCTGTTTTTT. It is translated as CASSLSGGNTGELFF. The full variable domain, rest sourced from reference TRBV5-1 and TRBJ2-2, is KAGVTQTPRYLIKTRGQQVTLSCSPISGHRSVSWYQQTPGQGLQFLFEYFSETQRNKGNFPGRFSGRQFSNSRSEMNVSTLELGDSALYLCASSLSGGNTGELFFGEGSRLTVL.

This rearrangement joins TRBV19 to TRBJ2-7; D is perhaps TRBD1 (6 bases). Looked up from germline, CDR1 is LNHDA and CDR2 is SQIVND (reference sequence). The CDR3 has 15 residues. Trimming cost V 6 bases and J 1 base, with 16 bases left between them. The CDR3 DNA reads TGTGCCAGTAGCCTCAGATCACAGGGTTCCTACGAGCAGTACTTC. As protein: CASSLRSQGSYEQYF. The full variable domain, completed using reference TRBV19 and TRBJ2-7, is DGGITQSPKYLFRKEGQNVTLSCEQNLNHDAMYWYRQDPGQGLRLIYYSQIVNDFQKGDIAEGYSVSREKKESFPLTVTSAQKNPTAFYLCASSLRSQGSYEQYFGPGTRLTVT.

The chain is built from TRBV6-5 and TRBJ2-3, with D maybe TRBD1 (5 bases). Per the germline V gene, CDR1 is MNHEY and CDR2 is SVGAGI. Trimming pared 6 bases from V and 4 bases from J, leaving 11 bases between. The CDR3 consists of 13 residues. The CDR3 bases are TGTGCCAGCAGAATTTTGACAGCAGATACGCAGTATTTT. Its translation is CASRILTADTQYF.